The 3 T cell receptor beta chains in this list originate from one sample, sequenced in a study of early T cells in non-severe SARS-CoV-2 infection. TCRdb re-analysed the 5' RACE reads in MiXCR, keeping a single row per CDR3 protein. The sample includes some 71,000 distinct CDR3 sequences, approximately 15% of them seen just once. Input material: whole blood. The receptors come from an adult who was a healthcare worker with PCR-confirmed SARS-CoV-2 infection or an uninfected control (not recorded which).

The chain employs TRBV7-2 and TRBJ1-6; possible D gene TRBD1, 5 bases. From germline, CDR1 is SGHTA and CDR2 FQGNSA. The CDR3 consists of 16 residues. The ends were cut back, 5 bases at V and 11 bases at J, with 22 bases in the middle. In DNA form, the CDR3 reads TGTGCCAGCAGCCCGAGTGTCGGGGCCCTTCGGACACCCCTCCACTTT. Translated: CASSPSVGALRTPLHF.

The chain links TRBV7-2 to TRBJ2-1, with D possibly TRBD2 on 6 matching bases. Germline V gene sequence: CDR1 SGHTA, CDR2 FQGNSA. The CDR3 is made up of 18 amino acids. The germline V and J ends were trimmed by 4 bases and 7 bases, with 26 bases remaining between them. The CDR3 DNA is TGTGCCAGCAGCTCCCCAAGGCTAGCGACCGCCCCTAGGAATGAGCAGTTCTTC. Protein sequence: CASSSPRLATAPRNEQFF. The whole variable domain, filled in from reference TRBV7-2 and TRBJ2-1, reads GAGVSQSPSNKVTEKGKDVELRCDPISGHTALYWYRQSLGQGLEFLIYFQGNSAPDKSGLPSDRFSAERTGGSVSTLTIQRTQQEDSAVYLCASSSPRLATAPRNEQFFGPGTRLTVL.

This clonotype was found a few times. V usage is TRBV28 and J usage is TRBJ1-2, with D perhaps TRBD1 (5 bases). The CDR3 totals 14 residues. The V gene's germline CDR1 is MDHEN and CDR2 SYDVKM. V was shortened by 1 base and J by 0 bases, with 6 bases between the two germline ends. The CDR3: CASSLSQANYGYTF. CDR3 sequence (DNA): TGTGCCAGCAGTTTATCACAGGCTAACTATGGCTACACCTTC.